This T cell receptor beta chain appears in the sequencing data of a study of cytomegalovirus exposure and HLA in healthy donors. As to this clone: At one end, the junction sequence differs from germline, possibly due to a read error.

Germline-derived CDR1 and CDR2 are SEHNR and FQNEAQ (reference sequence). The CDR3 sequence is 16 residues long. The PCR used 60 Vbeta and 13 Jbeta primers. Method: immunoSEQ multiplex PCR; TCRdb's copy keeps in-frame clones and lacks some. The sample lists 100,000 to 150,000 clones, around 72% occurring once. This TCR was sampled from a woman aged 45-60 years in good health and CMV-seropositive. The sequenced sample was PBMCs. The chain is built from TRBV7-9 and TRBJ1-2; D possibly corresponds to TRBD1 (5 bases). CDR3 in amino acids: CSSSLVGAPDNYGYTF. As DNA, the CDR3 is TGTTCCAGCAGCTTAGTTGGGGCCCCCGATAACTATGGCTACACCTTC.